The present T cell receptor (beta chain) was sequenced within a study of CD8 T cells in ankylosing spondylitis. Using quantitative 5'-RACE with molecular barcodes, the authors made TCR beta libraries. TCRdb recomputed calls from the 5' RACE reads with MiXCR, one row per CDR3 protein. The sample has 470,000 or so distinct CDR3 sequences, about 25% seen once; the top ten hold over 0.8%. Germline V gene sequence: CDR1 LGHDT, CDR2 YNNKEL (reference sequence). V lost 3 bases to trimming and J lost 10 bases, with 12 bases between them. The CDR3 covers 13 residues. In regard to this clonotype: What it binds is not known.

Study-wide results and limits: CD8+ disease-linked clones were present at relatively low frequencies in blood. Reports say disease-linked clones showed up significantly more in matched ankylosing spondylitis synovial fluid. Typical of ankylosing spondylitis blood, it appeared, was a TCR beta motif of seven to nine highly homologous variants.

The sample consisted of blood, either unsorted or a sorted T cell fraction (not recorded which). The receptor was isolated from a male donor with ankylosing spondylitis. This sequence joins TRBV3-1 and TRBJ2-2; D is unclear. The DNA for the CDR3 is TGTGCCAGCAGCCATTTTCGTTTGGAGGAGCTGTTTTTT. Translation gives CASSHFRLEELFF.